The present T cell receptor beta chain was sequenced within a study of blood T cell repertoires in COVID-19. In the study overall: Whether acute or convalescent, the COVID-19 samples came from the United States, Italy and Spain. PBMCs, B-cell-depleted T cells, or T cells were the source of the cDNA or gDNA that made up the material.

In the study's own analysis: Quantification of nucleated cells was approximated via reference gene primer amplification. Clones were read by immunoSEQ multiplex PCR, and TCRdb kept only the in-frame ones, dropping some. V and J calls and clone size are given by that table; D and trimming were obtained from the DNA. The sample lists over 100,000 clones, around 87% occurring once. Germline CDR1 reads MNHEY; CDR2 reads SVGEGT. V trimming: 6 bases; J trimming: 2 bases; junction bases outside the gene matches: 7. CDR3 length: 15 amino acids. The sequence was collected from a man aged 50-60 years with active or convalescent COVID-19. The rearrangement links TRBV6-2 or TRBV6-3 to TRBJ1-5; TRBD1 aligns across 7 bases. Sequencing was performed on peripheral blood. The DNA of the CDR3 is TGTGCCAGCAGCCCAGGGGGGGTGGGCAATCAGCCCCAGCATTTT. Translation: CASSPGGVGNQPQHF.